This TCR beta chain was documented in a study of cytomegalovirus exposure and HLA in healthy donors (dated by TCRdb to about 2017). Broadly, across the study: According to an earlier analysis of several hundred of the donors, 150 million to 200 million T cells yielded 117 million unique TCR beta sequences and more than 250 Gb of sequence data. Approximately 300 gigabases of sequencing data and around 88 million unique TCR sequences made up an early release that covered approximately 620 HLA-typed donors. The genetic ancestry cluster associated with self-reported Caucasian donors included about 81% of the approximately 400 genotyped donors. The study was designed to test whether signatures of past pathogen exposure could be identified by cataloging public T cell receptors. The study used immunosequencing to profile the T cell repertoires of 670 or so subjects and linked those repertoires to cytomegalovirus serostatus. Besides the first cohort of 500 to 700 subjects, a separate validation cohort made up of roughly 120 different subjects was used. To predict cytomegalovirus infection status, the study brought together high-throughput TCR immunosequencing, statistical association of individual TCRs with disease status, and machine learning. To study patterns of TCR occurrence, a later analysis re-analyzed previously published TCR beta repertoires from under 750 donors and added high-resolution HLA genotyping. Rather than using new phenotypic data, the later analysis identified candidate immune exposures from TCR beta sequences and from how often those sequences occurred across donors. An earlier analysis of several hundred of the donors applied high-throughput TCR beta sequencing to assess whether each TCR beta V gene segment acted as functional or pseudogenic. Donor age, sex, ethnicity and CMV serostatus were compiled together with the repertoire data. In a later genetic analysis, genome-wide SNP genotypes for about 55% of the roughly 700 donors were used, and that subset was treated as a discovery cohort. Every discovery cohort repertoire had been produced on one sequencing platform. Class I and class II HLA loci were covered by the typing at four-digit resolution. The number of typed donors differed by locus: roughly 620-640 for A, B, C, DRB1 and DQB1; approximately 520 for DQA1; approximately 610 for DPA1; and around 490 for DPB1. Because of strong linkage in the cohort, roughly five DR-DQ haplotypes were treated as single units for association and clustering. Among roughly 400 genotyped donors of the cohort, an average of approximately 240,000 unique TCR beta nucleotide sequences were sequenced per donor, 15% to 20% of them non-productive. Broader findings and caveats from the paper: In a later analysis, HLA-associated TCR beta chains were found to be more clonally expanded and to have lower generation probabilities than equally common non-associated chains. Seventeen rarely observed V segments, including chromosome 9 orphons, were excluded from the earlier analysis of approximately 500 of the donors because counts were too low. In vitro tests confirmed that a few of the cytomegalovirus-associated TCR beta chains recognize cytomegalovirus antigens. The authors suggested that the approach could potentially be generalized to other disease states and immunological phenotypes. According to a later analysis, TCR association rates differed among HLA loci, with DRB1 alleles showing the most associated TCRs and HLA-C alleles showing the fewest. Most TCR sequences were observed very rarely across donors, whereas some public TCRs were present in many individuals. In an earlier analysis of around 600 of the donors, most TCR beta V segments were observed in productive rearrangements about 90% or about 30% of the time, broadly matching IMGT annotations. Compared with the roughly 720-donor mean, donors in an Asian-associated ancestry cluster had fewer N-insertions in productive TCRs, according to a later genetic analysis. According to a later analysis, parvovirus B19, influenza, CMV and Epstein-Barr virus appeared linked to several top co-occurrence clusters. A further reported finding was that TCR beta sequences accurately predicted the HLA-A and HLA-B alleles for most subjects in the first cohort. A later genetic analysis associated a missense DCLRE1C variant with V-gene and J-gene trimming of TCR beta chains, and an independent cohort replicated the association. Cytomegalovirus status was reported to be diagnosed by the classifier with high specificity and sensitivity in both the original and validation cohorts. When HLA alleles, especially DR and DQ, strongly co-occurred, attributing TCR associations to individual alleles was difficult. The cohort was sequenced for TCR beta chains only, and without alpha or paired-chain data the features that could be detected were limited. A cluster of highly shared sequence variants was judged likely to represent a technical artifact of the sequencing pipeline. The 87-base-pair reads could not distinguish some IMGT-functional V segments, including TRBV6-2 and TRBV6-3, so those segments were excluded. Correlated functional status among segregating V segments might reflect linkage disequilibrium, but an unknown experimental factor could not be ruled out. For the cohort, immune exposure information was limited to CMV serostatus. Roughly uniform sequencing depth across donors was assumed in presence/absence analyses, although this assumption may not hold. According to a later analysis, most CMV-associated TCR beta chains appeared to be HLA-restricted, and the HLA associations seemed to be driven largely by CMV exposure. The study gave a list of 150 to 200 TCR beta chains associated with cytomegalovirus. In a later analysis, over 15,000 TCR beta sequences were associated with specific HLA alleles at a false discovery rate of 0.05. Because HLA typing was unavailable for some donors at each locus, only the typed subset was used in association tests.

Libraries were prepared through the immunoSEQ multiplex PCR assay. A mixture of 60 forward primers for TCR Vbeta segments and 13 reverse primers for TCR Jbeta segments was used in the multiplex PCR. The CDR3 region of rearranged TCR beta genes was amplified from genomic DNA by a multiplex PCR assay. The Illumina HiSeq System was used to sequence the amplified TCR beta libraries as 87-base-pair reads. As for the authors' bioinformatics: Across the roughly 640 repertoires, a later analysis counted 80 million or so unique TCR beta chains, 8.5 million to 12 million of which were shared by at least two donors. To remove PCR and sequencing errors, raw reads were error-corrected and collapsed into unique sequences using a nearest-neighbor algorithm that merged closely related sequences. CDR3 sequences were aligned to IMGT reference sequences to assign V, D and J gene segments. For a sequence to be retained, a match of at least six nucleotides was required to both a V gene segment and a J gene segment. A rearrangement counted as productive if the CDR3 had no stop codons and remained in frame with V and J, and every other rearrangement counted as non-productive. Following IMGT convention, CDR3 was defined as the stretch from the second conserved V-encoded cysteine up to the conserved J-encoded phenylalanine. The earlier analysis of more than 450 of the donors excluded sequences that lacked an unambiguous match to a single V gene segment. An earlier analysis of a few hundred of the donors classified V segments as functional when productive rearrangements were above 56.7% and as segregating when the standard deviation between donors was above 5%. A statistical classification framework was developed to diagnose cytomegalovirus status using the catalog of TCR beta chain sequences. In a later analysis, TCR nucleotide sequences were compared against IMGT/GENE-DB human TR gene sequences so that V and J genes could be assigned. In a later analysis, CDR3 sequences and most-parsimonious VDJ recombination scenarios were assigned using the TCRdist pipeline. In a later analysis, each TCR beta chain was defined by its CDR3 amino acid sequence together with its V-gene family, and reads without a unique V-gene family were excluded. In a later analysis, around 650 highly shared, low-generation-probability nucleotide sequences were removed to address suspected cross-contamination and a sequencing artifact. For each public chain, a later analysis derived a clonal expansion index from normalized ranks of inferred template counts within each repertoire. In a later analysis, generation probabilities were computed using a VDJ recombination model fitted to out-of-frame rearrangements, and the results were checked against IGoR. In a later analysis, hypergeometric tests were used to score TCR-TCR, TCR-HLA and TCR-CMV co-occurrence, with a repertoire-size bias correction applied to TCR pairs. To estimate false discovery rates, a later analysis permuted the HLA or CMV assignments 20 times. In a later analysis, co-occurring TCRs were grouped using DBSCAN, and TCRdist sequence similarity was added for clustering within HLA-allele-positive subsets. Repertoires with fewer than 30,000 or more than 120,000 public chains, plus five repertoires with anomalous nucleotide sharing, were excluded from co-occurrence clustering. TCRdb limited this immuneACCESS table to in-frame rearrangements with V and J called. A share of clones is missing; checked studies link under half to unresolved V genes, and the rest is unexplained. The D gene and trimming were derived from the DNA, and the V and J assignments and clone size from that table. The sample table on file contains around 75,000 clones. Less than 6% of the sample rests with the top ten.

On this clone itself: Its antigen is not yet known.

The CDR3 goes from the cysteine to the phenylalanine over 16 residues. CDR3 DNA only is kept here, 48 bases in frame from base 1. At the junction V is shortened by 2 bases and J by 4 bases; bases outside the gene matches: 3. CDR1 is given as LNHNV and CDR2 as YYDKDF, both from the germline V gene (reference sequence). In total, roughly 670 healthy bone marrow donors made up the cohort. Cohort members were all nominally healthy when sampled, although unrecorded immune exposures were likely present. The donor was CMV seronegative and was included in the group of approximately 350 seronegative cohort members. A peripheral blood sample was collected from each donor, and TCR beta sequencing was performed on peripheral blood mononuclear cells. The Qiagen DNeasy Blood Extraction Kit was used to extract genomic DNA from the blood cell samples.

This clonotype was obtained from a man aged 40-49 years in good health and CMV-seronegative. The sample taken for sequencing was PBMCs. The receptor chain draws on TRBV15 and TRBJ2-1; the junction holds 12 bases that match TRBD2. CDR3 protein: CATSRLAGGRYNEQFF. Read as DNA, the sequence is TGTGCCACCAGCAGACTAGCGGGGGGGCGGTACAATGAGCAGTTCTTC.